Listed below are T cell receptor beta chains from one sample, sequenced in a study of blood T cell repertoires in COVID-19. Repertoires were generated with immunoSEQ multiplex PCR, while TCRdb's copy carries only in-frame clones and drops some. The sample carries about 77,000 clones, 75% to 85% recorded once. The source material was peripheral blood. The receptors come from a woman between 65 and 79 years old with acute or convalescent COVID-19. CDR3s include the opening cysteine and the closing phenylalanine or tryptophan. Each record gives: J gene, clone size, V gene, D gene, CDR3 protein, CDR3 DNA. The D gene is left open where the match is weak. Clone size is stated in some rows and not others, as once, few, many or a class when expanded.

j_call: TRBJ1-1
clone_size: .
v_call: TRBV11-2
d_call: .
cdr3_aa: CASSFVSTVNTEAFF
cdr3_nt: TGTGCCAGCAGCTTCGTTTCGACTGTGAACACTGAAGCTTTCTTT

j_call: TRBJ1-2
clone_size: few
v_call: TRBV19
d_call: .
cdr3_aa: CASSTGPGGYTF
cdr3_nt: TGTGCCAGTAGTACAGGGCCTGGGGGCTACACCTTC

j_call: TRBJ2-1
clone_size: many
v_call: TRBV7-9
d_call: TRBD2
cdr3_aa: CASSLAGLAVGNEQFF
cdr3_nt: TGTGCCAGCAGCTTAGCGGGACTAGCGGTTGGCAATGAGCAGTTCTTC

j_call: TRBJ2-1
clone_size: .
v_call: TRBV6-5
d_call: TRBD2
cdr3_aa: CASLTSVSYNEQFF
cdr3_nt: TGTGCCAGCTTAACTAGCGTCTCCTACAATGAGCAGTTCTTC

j_call: TRBJ1-2
clone_size: .
v_call: TRBV10-2
d_call: .
cdr3_aa: CASSERRDGYTF
cdr3_nt: TGCGCCAGCAGTGAGAGGAGGGATGGCTACACCTTC

j_call: TRBJ1-5
clone_size: .
v_call: TRBV6-5
d_call: TRBD1
cdr3_aa: CASSNQGAGQPQHF
cdr3_nt: TGTGCCAGCAGTAACCAGGGGGCAGGTCAGCCCCAGCATTTT

j_call: TRBJ2-7
clone_size: few
v_call: TRBV29-1
d_call: TRBD1
cdr3_aa: CSVGPGQSYEQYF
cdr3_nt: TGCAGCGTCGGTCCGGGACAGTCTTACGAGCAGTACTTC

j_call: TRBJ2-1
clone_size: .
v_call: TRBV5-4
d_call: TRBD2
cdr3_aa: CASSLAGSSGGGEQFF
cdr3_nt: TGTGCCAGCAGCTTGGCCGGGTCTAGCGGAGGAGGGGAGCAGTTCTTC

j_call: TRBJ1-4
clone_size: .
v_call: TRBV3-1/TRBV3-2
d_call: .
cdr3_aa: CASSQGVLRDNEKLFF
cdr3_nt: TGTGCCAGCAGCCAAGGGGTCCTGAGGGATAATGAAAAACTGTTTTTT

j_call: TRBJ1-6
clone_size: .
v_call: TRBV15
d_call: TRBD1
cdr3_aa: CATSRTGTDDSPLHF
cdr3_nt: TGTGCCACCAGCAGAACCGGGACAGACGATTCACCCCTCCACTTT

j_call: TRBJ1-5
clone_size: once
v_call: TRBV6-5
d_call: TRBD1
cdr3_aa: CASSSGQIDQPQHF
cdr3_nt: TGTGCCAGCAGTTCGGGACAGATTGATCAGCCCCAGCATTTT

j_call: TRBJ1-1
clone_size: .
v_call: TRBV2
d_call: .
cdr3_aa: CATSSQGSLNTEAFF
cdr3_nt: TGTGCCACTTCGTCACAGGGCTCCCTGAACACTGAAGCTTTCTTT

j_call: TRBJ1-1
clone_size: .
v_call: TRBV4-3
d_call: .
cdr3_aa: CASSRVPGQNTEAFF
cdr3_nt: TGCGCCAGCAGCCGAGTCCCGGGACAGAACACTGAAGCTTTCTTT

j_call: TRBJ1-2
clone_size: .
v_call: TRBV3-1/TRBV3-2
d_call: .
cdr3_aa: CASSQGPGGYQLDGYTF
cdr3_nt: TGTGCCAGCAGCCAAGGCCCCGGCGGCTACCAATTGGATGGCTACACCTTC

j_call: TRBJ2-3
clone_size: .
v_call: TRBV13
d_call: TRBD1
cdr3_aa: CASSLGLGQGVTDTQYF
cdr3_nt: TGTGCCAGCAGCTTAGGGTTGGGGCAGGGGGTAACAGATACGCAGTATTTT

j_call: TRBJ2-2
clone_size: .
v_call: TRBV11-3
d_call: .
cdr3_aa: CASSLVGDTGELFF
cdr3_nt: TGTGCCAGCAGCTTAGTAGGGGACACCGGGGAGCTGTTTTTT

j_call: TRBJ1-4
clone_size: .
v_call: TRBV7-2
d_call: TRBD1
cdr3_aa: CASTLRGLGNEKLFF
cdr3_nt: TGTGCCAGCACCTTAAGGGGGCTCGGCAATGAAAAACTGTTTTTT

j_call: TRBJ2-7
clone_size: .
v_call: TRBV11-3
d_call: TRBD2
cdr3_aa: CASTTGREQYF
cdr3_nt: TGTGCCAGCACCACCGGGAGGGAGCAGTACTTC

j_call: TRBJ2-5
clone_size: .
v_call: TRBV9
d_call: TRBD1
cdr3_aa: CASSVDRGRKETQYF
cdr3_nt: TGTGCCAGCAGCGTAGACAGGGGGAGGAAAGAGACCCAGTACTTC

j_call: TRBJ1-2
clone_size: few
v_call: TRBV7-3
d_call: TRBD1
cdr3_aa: CASSLTGTGGGGYTF
cdr3_nt: TGTGCCAGCAGCTTAACCGGGACAGGGGGCGGTGGCTACACCTTC

j_call: TRBJ2-1
clone_size: .
v_call: TRBV15
d_call: TRBD2
cdr3_aa: CATSIPSGVEQFF
cdr3_nt: TGTGCCACTAGTATTCCTAGCGGAGTTGAGCAGTTCTTC

j_call: TRBJ2-7
clone_size: .
v_call: TRBV5-1
d_call: TRBD1
cdr3_aa: CASSLGQGADEQYF
cdr3_nt: TGCGCCAGCAGCTTGGGACAGGGGGCCGACGAGCAGTACTTC

j_call: TRBJ1-2
clone_size: .
v_call: TRBV6-2/TRBV6-3
d_call: .
cdr3_aa: CASSHPLKGDYGYTF
cdr3_nt: TGTGCCAGCAGTCATCCTTTGAAAGGGGACTATGGCTACACCTTC

j_call: TRBJ1-1
clone_size: .
v_call: TRBV19
d_call: .
cdr3_aa: CASSIDTGGGNTEAFF
cdr3_nt: TGTGCCAGTAGTATAGACACCGGGGGGGGAAACACTGAAGCTTTCTTT

j_call: TRBJ2-3
clone_size: .
v_call: TRBV3-1/TRBV3-2
d_call: .
cdr3_aa: CASAGSGRDTQYF
cdr3_nt: TGTGCCAGCGCAGGCAGTGGGAGAGATACGCAGTATTTT

j_call: TRBJ1-2
clone_size: once
v_call: TRBV3-1/TRBV3-2
d_call: .
cdr3_aa: CASSKGRNYGYTF
cdr3_nt: TGTGCCAGCTCTAAGGGGCGTAACTATGGCTACACCTTC

j_call: TRBJ1-5
clone_size: .
v_call: TRBV5-1
d_call: TRBD1
cdr3_aa: CASSLGDRTNQPQHF
cdr3_nt: TGCGCCAGCAGCTTAGGGGACAGGACCAATCAGCCCCAGCATTTT

j_call: TRBJ1-5
clone_size: few
v_call: TRBV10-3
d_call: .
cdr3_aa: CAISESQTGNQPQHF
cdr3_nt: TGTGCCATCAGTGAGTCCCAGACAGGTAATCAGCCCCAGCATTTT

j_call: TRBJ1-3
clone_size: .
v_call: TRBV4-2
d_call: TRBD1
cdr3_aa: CASSQGQGAARSKGTIYF
cdr3_nt: TGTGCCAGCAGCCAGGGACAGGGGGCTGCCCGTTCGAAAGGCACCATATATTTT

j_call: TRBJ1-1
clone_size: .
v_call: TRBV6-5
d_call: .
cdr3_aa: CASRFIGSHTEAFF
cdr3_nt: TGTGCCAGCAGATTTATCGGGAGCCACACTGAAGCTTTCTTT

j_call: TRBJ2-7
clone_size: once
v_call: TRBV5-6
d_call: .
cdr3_aa: CASSLGHRGGEQYF
cdr3_nt: TGTGCCAGCAGCTTAGGGCACAGGGGAGGCGAGCAGTACTTC

j_call: TRBJ2-7
clone_size: .
v_call: TRBV6-2/TRBV6-3
d_call: .
cdr3_aa: CASSYGAEPYEQYF
cdr3_nt: TGTGCCAGCAGTTACGGGGCGGAGCCGTACGAGCAGTACTTC

j_call: TRBJ1-1
clone_size: .
v_call: TRBV9
d_call: TRBD1
cdr3_aa: CASSVGDRTKAFF
cdr3_nt: TGTGCCAGCAGCGTAGGGGACAGAACTAAAGCTTTCTTT

j_call: TRBJ1-2
clone_size: few
v_call: TRBV6-5
d_call: .
cdr3_aa: CASSYSFRAYGYTF
cdr3_nt: TGTGCCAGCAGTTACTCGTTCAGGGCGTATGGCTACACCTTC

j_call: TRBJ1-1
clone_size: once
v_call: TRBV7-7
d_call: .
cdr3_aa: CASSLARGGGGTEAFF
cdr3_nt: TGTGCTAGCAGCTTAGCCCGGGGAGGGGGAGGAACTGAAGCTTTCTTT

j_call: TRBJ2-1
clone_size: .
v_call: TRBV15
d_call: .
cdr3_aa: CATTGGAYNEQFF
cdr3_nt: TGTGCCACCACGGGCGGGGCGTACAATGAGCAGTTCTTC

j_call: TRBJ2-3
clone_size: .
v_call: TRBV9
d_call: TRBD2
cdr3_aa: CASSVEIAGTADTQYF
cdr3_nt: TGTGCCAGCAGCGTAGAGATAGCGGGCACGGCAGATACGCAGTATTTT

j_call: TRBJ1-1
clone_size: .
v_call: TRBV6-2/TRBV6-3
d_call: .
cdr3_aa: CASSYSPRGATEAFF
cdr3_nt: TGTGCCAGCAGTTACTCGCCCAGGGGAGCCACTGAAGCTTTCTTT

j_call: TRBJ2-3
clone_size: .
v_call: TRBV19
d_call: TRBD2
cdr3_aa: CASSRLAGGPDTQYF
cdr3_nt: TGTGCCAGTAGTAGACTAGCGGGGGGGCCAGATACGCAGTATTTT

j_call: TRBJ1-5
clone_size: .
v_call: TRBV6-5
d_call: TRBD1
cdr3_aa: CASKEGGTQPQHF
cdr3_nt: TGTGCCAGCAAAGAAGGGGGCACACAGCCCCAGCATTTT

j_call: TRBJ1-1
clone_size: .
v_call: TRBV19
d_call: .
cdr3_aa: CASTKQDPDTEAFF
cdr3_nt: TGTGCCAGTACCAAACAGGACCCCGACACTGAAGCTTTCTTT